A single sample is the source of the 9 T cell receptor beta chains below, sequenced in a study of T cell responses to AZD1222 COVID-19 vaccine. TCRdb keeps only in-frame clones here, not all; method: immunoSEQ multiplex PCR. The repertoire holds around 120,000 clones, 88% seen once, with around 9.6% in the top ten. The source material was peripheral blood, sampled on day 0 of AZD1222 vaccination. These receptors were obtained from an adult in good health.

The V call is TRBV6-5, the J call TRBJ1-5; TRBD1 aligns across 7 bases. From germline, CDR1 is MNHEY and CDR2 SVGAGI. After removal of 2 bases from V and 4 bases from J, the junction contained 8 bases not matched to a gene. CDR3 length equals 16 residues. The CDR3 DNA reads TGTGCCAGCAGTTACGGAGGGGGCAGGGAGAATCAGCCCCAGCATTTT. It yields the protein CASSYGGGRENQPQHF.

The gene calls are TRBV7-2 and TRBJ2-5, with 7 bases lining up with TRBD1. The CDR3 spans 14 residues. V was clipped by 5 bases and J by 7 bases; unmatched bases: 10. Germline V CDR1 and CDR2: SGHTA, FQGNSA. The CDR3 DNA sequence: TGTGCCAGCAGCCCTCTCACAGGGGAATGGACCCAGTACTTC. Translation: CASSPLTGEWTQYF.

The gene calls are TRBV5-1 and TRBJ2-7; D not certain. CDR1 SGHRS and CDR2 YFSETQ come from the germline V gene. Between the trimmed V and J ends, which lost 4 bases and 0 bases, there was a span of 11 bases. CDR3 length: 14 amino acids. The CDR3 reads CASSAQVSSYEQYF. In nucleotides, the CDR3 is TGCGCCAGCAGCGCCCAGGTGAGCTCCTACGAGCAGTACTTC.

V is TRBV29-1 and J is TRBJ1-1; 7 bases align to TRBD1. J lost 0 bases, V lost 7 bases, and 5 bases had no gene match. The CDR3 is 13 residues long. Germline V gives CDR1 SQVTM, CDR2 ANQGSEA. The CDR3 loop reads CSATGQMNTEAFF. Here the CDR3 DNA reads TGCAGCGCTACGGGACAGATGAACACTGAAGCTTTCTTT.

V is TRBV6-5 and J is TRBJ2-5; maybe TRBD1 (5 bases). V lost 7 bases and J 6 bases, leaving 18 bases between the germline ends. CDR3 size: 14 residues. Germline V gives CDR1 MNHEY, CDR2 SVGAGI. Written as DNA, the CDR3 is TGTGCCAGCACCCCATGGGGCCCTCAACAGACCCAGTACTTC. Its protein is CASTPWGPQQTQYF.

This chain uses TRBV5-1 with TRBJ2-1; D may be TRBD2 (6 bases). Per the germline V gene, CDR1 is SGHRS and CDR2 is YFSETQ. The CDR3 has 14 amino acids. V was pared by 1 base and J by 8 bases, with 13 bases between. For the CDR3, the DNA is TGCGCCAGCAGCTTGTTCCGGGAGAGGGATGAGCAGTTCTTC. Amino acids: CASSLFRERDEQFF. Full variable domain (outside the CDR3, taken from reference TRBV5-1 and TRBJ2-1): KAGVTQTPRYLIKTRGQQVTLSCSPISGHRSVSWYQQTPGQGLQFLFEYFSETQRNKGNFPGRFSGRQFSNSRSEMNVSTLELGDSALYLCASSLFRERDEQFFGPGTRLTVL.

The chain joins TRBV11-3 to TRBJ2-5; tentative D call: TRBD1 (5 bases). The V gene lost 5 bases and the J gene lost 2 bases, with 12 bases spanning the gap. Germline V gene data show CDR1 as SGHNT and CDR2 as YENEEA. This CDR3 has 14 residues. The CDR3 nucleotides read TGTGCCAGCAGCGAAGGGGCCCCGCAAGAGACCCAGTACTTC. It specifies CASSEGAPQETQYF.

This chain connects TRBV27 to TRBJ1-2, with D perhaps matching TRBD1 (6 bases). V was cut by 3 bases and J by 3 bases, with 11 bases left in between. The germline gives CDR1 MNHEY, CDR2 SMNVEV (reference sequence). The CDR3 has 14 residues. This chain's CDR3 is CASSFNREDYGYTF. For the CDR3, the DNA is TGTGCCAGCAGTTTTAACAGGGAGGACTATGGCTACACCTTC.

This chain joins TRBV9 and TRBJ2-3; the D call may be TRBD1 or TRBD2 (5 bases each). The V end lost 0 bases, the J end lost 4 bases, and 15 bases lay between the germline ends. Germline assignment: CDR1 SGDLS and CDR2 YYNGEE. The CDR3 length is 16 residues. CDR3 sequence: CASSVGEGRSADTQYF. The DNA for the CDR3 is TGTGCCAGCAGCGTAGGTGAGGGGCGGTCCGCAGATACGCAGTATTTT.